This T cell receptor beta chain was retrieved from a study of OX40 agonist ivuxolimab in advanced cancers. About the study: As their treatment, patients were administered ivuxolimab, an agonistic anti-OX40 (CD134) antibody. Partial responses occurred in Three dose-escalation patients, one with hepatocellular carcinoma and two with cutaneous melanoma.

CDR3 length: 15 residues. Germline values: CDR1 LNHNV, CDR2 YYDKDF (reference sequence). V was cut by 5 bases and J by 4 bases, with 15 bases left in between. Profiled with immunoSEQ multiplex PCR; TCRdb holds only in-frame clones, not every one. Among some 83,000 clones, roughly 93% were seen once, and the ten largest hold roughly 6.7%. Findings of the study overall: Both blood CD4+ and CD8+ T cells showed clonal growth by week 6 at 0.1 to 3.0 mg/kg. Among the least clonally expanded were partial responders at 0.1-3.0 mg/kg.

Worth noting for this clone: Antigen specificity is unknown.

The genes are TRBV15 and TRBJ1-5, with D perhaps TRBD1 (5 bases). The clonotype originates from an adult with an advanced solid tumor such as melanoma, head and neck, liver or kidney cancer. Sequencing used CD4+ or CD8+ T cells sorted from blood, obtained in a trial of the OX40 agonist ivuxolimab. CDR3 amino acids: CATSPSGGVNQPQHF. CDR3 nucleotides: TGTGCCACCAGCCCCTCGGGAGGGGTTAATCAGCCCCAGCATTTT.